The source of this T cell receptor beta chain is a study of graft-versus-host responses after intestinal transplantation. As for the study in general: Anti-thymocyte globulin induction was given to all recipients, followed by tacrolimus and steroids for 2 to 3 years. Points from the study as a whole: Those patients showing graft-donor T cell macrochimerism displayed high graft-versus-host to host-versus-graft clonal ratios in allografts. Levels of circulating GvH clones at their peak were associated with early post-transplant HvG declines.

Repertoires were generated with immunoSEQ multiplex PCR, while TCRdb's copy carries only in-frame clones and drops some. The data contain under 30,000 clones, approximately 85% of them singletons. Trimming at V came to 5 bases and at J to 6 bases, leaving 10 bases not matched to a gene. Germline CDR1 and CDR2: SNHLY and FYNNEI. The CDR3 covers 15 residues. As to this clone: Antigen: not known.

The sequences come from PBMCs, collected around 440 days after intestinal transplant. The clonotype was recovered from a human patient who received an intestinal transplant, so some T cells may come from the graft donor. The chain joins TRBV2 to TRBJ1-2; TRBD1 agrees at 9 bases. The CDR3 DNA sequence: TGTGCCAGCAGTCCAAACAGGGGGCGTGGGGATGGCTACACCTTC. Its translation is CASSPNRGRGDGYTF.